This T cell receptor (beta chain) was captured by sequencing in a study of memory CD4+ T cells and cytomegalovirus serostatus. Background on the study: Of the healthy Belgian adults, roughly ten were CMV seropositive and around 22 seronegative. Study outcomes and limitations: The CMV-associated TCR signature appears largely within the CD4+ memory repertoire. A US-trained random forest predicted CMV serostatus with median AUC around 0.91. CD4+ memory repertoires contained about 40% of the roughly 160 reported CMV TCRbeta sequences.

CDR3 length: 15 residues. CDR1 is SGHTA, CDR2 FQGNSA, per germline. V shed 5 bases and J 6 bases; nucleotides not matched to a gene: 9. To note about this clone: Its antigen is still unknown.

The sort gate was single viable CD3+CD4+CD8-CD45RO+ cells for memory CD4+ T cells. Using immunoSEQ multiplex PCR, the repertoire was profiled, and TCRdb retains in-frame clones only, with some absent. In the table there are around 41,000 clones, 76% of which are singletons. Material for sequencing was memory CD4+ T cells from blood. The genes are TRBV7-2 and TRBJ2-1; 8 bases agree with TRBD2. This TCR was recovered from an adult in good health and CMV-seronegative. CDR3 nucleotides: TGTGCCAGCAGCGGGACTAGGTTGATTGGCAATGAGCAGTTCTTC. The encoded protein is CASSGTRLIGNEQFF.